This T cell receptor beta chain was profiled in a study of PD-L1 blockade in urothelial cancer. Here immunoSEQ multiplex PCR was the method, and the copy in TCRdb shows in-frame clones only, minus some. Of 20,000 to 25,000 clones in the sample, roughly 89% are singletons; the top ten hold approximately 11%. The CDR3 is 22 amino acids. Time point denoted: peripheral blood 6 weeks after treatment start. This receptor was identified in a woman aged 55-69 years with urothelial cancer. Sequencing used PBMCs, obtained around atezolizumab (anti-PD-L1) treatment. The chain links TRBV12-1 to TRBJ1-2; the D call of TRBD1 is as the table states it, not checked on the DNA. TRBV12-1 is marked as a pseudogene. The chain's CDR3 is CASSPSLSAVKRGRLVLYGYTF. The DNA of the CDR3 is TGTGCCAGCAGCCCTTCTCTTTCCGCGGTCAAAAGGGGGCGTTTAGTTCTTTATGGCTACACCTTC.